The 21 T cell receptor beta chains presented below share a single source sample, sequenced in a study of human T cells and chemical hapten exposure. TCRdb itself ran the RACE reads through MiXCR, one entry per CDR3 protein. The sample holds 85,000 to 120,000 distinct CDR3 sequences, less than 15% seen once. Time point described: pre-sensitization, week 0. Indicated treatment: therapeutic diphenylcyclopropenone sensitization with weekly scalp DPC. Specimen: whole blood, collected in connection with sensitization to the hapten diphenylcyclopropenone (DPC). The receptor set was obtained from a woman in her forties or fifties with alopecia areata. Some clones in this sample may be carry-over from other donors' samples.

This clonotype came up a few times. The chain joins TRBV18 to TRBJ2-6; D call uncertain. V lost 3 bases and J 0 bases, leaving 6 bases between the germline ends. The CDR3 consists of 15 residues. Germline values: CDR1 KGHSH, CDR2 LQKENI. As DNA, the CDR3 is TGTGCCAGCTCACCCTCAGCCTCTGGGGCCAACGTCCTGACTTTC. This codes for CASSPSASGANVLTF.

This clonotype was detected a few times. The chain links TRBV7-2 to TRBJ2-7; D gene ambiguous. The V gene lost 5 bases and the J gene lost 2 bases, with 16 bases spanning the gap. The CDR3 is 15 amino acids. Looked up from germline, CDR1 is SGHTA and CDR2 is FQGNSA. Here the CDR3 reads CASSPHGPSAYEQYF. CDR3 in DNA: TGTGCCAGCAGCCCCCACGGTCCCTCCGCCTACGAGCAGTACTTC.

This clonotype was found many times. The chain carries TRBV27 and TRBJ1-1; D gene unclear. Trimming left V 5 bases short and J 8 bases short, with 18 bases between. The CDR3 is 14 amino acids. Germline V gene lookup returns CDR1 MNHEY and CDR2 SMNVEV (reference sequence). CDR3 bases: TGTGCCAGCAGTCGCGAGGCCGGCCGCGCGGAAGCTTTCTTT. It encodes CASSREAGRAEAFF.

V is TRBV28 and J is TRBJ2-7; 10 bases fit TRBD2. Germline CDR1 is MDHEN and CDR2 is SYDVKM. With 6 bases clipped from V and 2 bases from J, the junction kept 7 bases outside the gene matches. This CDR3 contains 15 residues. CDR3 residues: CASRGAGGDPYEQYF. Here the CDR3 DNA reads TGTGCCAGCAGGGGAGCGGGAGGGGACCCCTACGAGCAGTACTTC.

This clonotype was observed many times. The chain links TRBV11-2 to TRBJ1-4; no clear D gene. The CDR3 consists of 12 residues. CDR1 is SGHAT and CDR2 is FQNNGV in the germline V gene. Trimming cost V 5 bases and J 8 bases, with 9 bases left between them. CDR3 DNA: TGTGCCAGCAGCCCGGACCGGGAAAAACTGTTTTTT. Residues: CASSPDREKLFF.

V gene TRBV19 combines with J gene TRBJ1-5; D ambiguous. CDR1 and CDR2 (germline): LNHDA, SQIVND (reference sequence). Trimming shortened V by 3 bases and J by 7 bases, and 13 bases separated the two germline ends. This CDR3 region has 14 residues. In DNA form, the CDR3 reads TGTGCCAGTAGTATGGTAGTTGGGGTCCAGCCCCAGCATTTT. This gives the protein CASSMVVGVQPQHF.

The rearrangement joins TRBV20-1 to TRBJ1-5; D is unclear. Trimming removed 0 bases from V and 0 bases from J, with 9 bases in between. Germline CDR1 reads DFQATT; CDR2 reads SNEGSKA (reference sequence). The CDR3 contains 15 residues. The CDR3 region is CSARDAISSNQPQHF. DNA of the CDR3: TGCAGTGCTAGAGATGCGATTTCTAGCAATCAGCCCCAGCATTTT.

This clonotype was counted once. The junction and the germline gene differ at one end; a read error may be behind it. The V call is TRBV20-1, the J call TRBJ1-1; tentative D call: TRBD1 (6 bases). CDR3 length: 12 residues. In germline, CDR1 is DFQATT, CDR2 SNEGSKA (reference sequence). The CDR3 protein is CSDRGGNTEAFF. The CDR3 DNA sequence: TGCAGTGATAGAGGGGGGAACACTGAAGCTTTCTTT.

This clonotype was recorded at least ten times. This chain links TRBV29-1 with TRBJ2-5; TRBD2 aligns across 11 bases. V dropped 7 bases and J dropped 1; count of bases not matched to a gene: 5. The CDR3 consists of 14 residues. The germline gives CDR1 SQVTM, CDR2 ANQGSEA. The CDR3 here is CSGAGTSGQETQYF. In DNA, the CDR3 is TGCAGCGGGGCCGGGACTAGCGGCCAAGAGACCCAGTACTTC.

This clonotype came up a few times. V usage is TRBV7-2 and J usage is TRBJ2-4; no definite D call. The length of the CDR3 is 12 residues. Trimming removed 1 base at V and 11 bases at J, with 9 bases between. CDR1 SGHTA and CDR2 FQGNSA come from the germline V gene. Written as DNA, the CDR3 is TGTGCCAGCAGCTTAGGCAGGATCTTTCAGTACTTC. Translation gives CASSLGRIFQYF.

The chain uses TRBV9 and TRBJ1-6, with D perhaps TRBD1 (5 bases). V dropped 4 bases and J dropped 0 bases, with 11 bases sitting between them. The length of the CDR3 is 16 residues. Germline loops: CDR1 SGDLS, CDR2 YYNGEE. The CDR3 DNA reads TGTGCCAGCAGCCCTGGGACCCGCTCCTATAATTCACCCCTCCACTTT. Residues: CASSPGTRSYNSPLHF. Using reference TRBV9 and TRBJ1-6 for the parts outside the CDR3, the full variable domain is DSGVTQTPKHLITATGQRVTLRCSPRSGDLSVYWYQQSLDQGLQFLIQYYNGEERAKGNILERFSAQQFPDLHSELNLSSLELGDSALYFCASSPGTRSYNSPLHFGNGTRLTVT.

The chain employs TRBV12-5 and TRBJ2-2; D gene ambiguous. CDR1 and CDR2 (germline): LGHNT, FRNRAP. CDR3 length equals 15 residues. Trimming pared 6 bases from V and 6 bases from J, leaving 17 bases between. The CDR3 loop is CASGVGLSGSGELFF. CDR3 coding DNA: TGTGCTAGTGGCGTAGGGTTATCGGGTTCCGGGGAGCTGTTTTTT.

The chain recombines TRBV11-2 with TRBJ1-2; D might be TRBD1 (5 bases). The CDR3 runs 15 residues. V was cut by 0 bases and J by 4 bases, with 12 bases left in between. Germline V gives CDR1 SGHAT, CDR2 FQNNGV. The CDR3 protein is CASSLDAGAPYGYTF. The CDR3 bases are TGTGCCAGCAGCTTAGATGCTGGGGCGCCCTATGGCTACACCTTC.

For this clonotype: This may arise from a read error, as a much more abundant clone is one base away. The chain has TRBV7-2 and TRBJ2-3; 14 nucleotides line up with TRBD2. Germline CDR1 is SGHTA and CDR2 is FQGNSA. V dropped 4 bases and J dropped 2; count of bases not matched to a gene: 2. This CDR3 spans 16 amino acids. CDR3 nucleotide sequence: TGTGCCAGCAGCTCGGGACTAGCGGGGGCCACAGATACGCAGTATTTT. Its protein product is CASSSGLAGATDTQYF.

J is TRBJ1-4 and V is TRBV10-2; perhaps TRBD1 as D (5 bases). The germline V gene encodes CDR1 WSHSY and CDR2 SAAADI. The CDR3 consists of 15 residues. Trimming took 8 bases from V and 0 from J, leaving 13 bases between them. The CDR3 reads CASLMRGATNEKLFF. DNA of the CDR3: TGCGCCAGCCTTATGAGGGGAGCAACTAATGAAAAACTGTTTTTT.

Written as DNA, the CDR3 is TGTGCCAGCAGTCCAAGACAGGGGCCGTCCTATGGCTACACCTTC. Translating it yields CASSPRQGPSYGYTF. This chain connects TRBV12-3 or TRBV12-4 to TRBJ1-2; 8 nucleotides agree with TRBD1. This CDR3 has 15 residues. After removal of 5 bases from V and 4 bases from J, the junction contained 9 bases not matched to a gene.

The rearrangement uses TRBV11-2 and TRBJ2-5, with D maybe TRBD1 (5 bases). CDR3 size: 14 residues. The germline V gene encodes CDR1 SGHAT and CDR2 FQNNGV. V lost 5 bases to trimming and J lost 1 base, with 11 bases between them. The CDR3 here is CASSQDSFQETQYF. Written as DNA, the CDR3 is TGTGCCAGCAGCCAAGACAGTTTCCAAGAGACCCAGTACTTC.

J is TRBJ2-7 and V is TRBV28; TRBD2 agrees at 12 bases. Trimming cost V 9 bases and J 0 bases; bases outside gene matches: 6. Germline V gene data show CDR1 as MDHEN and CDR2 as SYDVKM. This CDR3 contains 15 residues. CDR3 sequence: CASTTTSGSSYEQYF. The CDR3 DNA reads TGTGCCAGTACCACGACTAGCGGGAGCTCCTACGAGCAGTACTTC.

The chain employs TRBV5-6 and TRBJ1-2; TRBD1 is a possible D gene (6 bases). Trimming removed 4 bases from V and 6 bases from J, with 13 bases in between. The CDR3 totals 13 residues. Germline V gene data show CDR1 as SGHDT and CDR2 as YYEEEE. The CDR3 DNA reads as TGTGCCAGCAGCGAGTACAGGGAGGATGGCTACACCTTC. This gives the protein CASSEYREDGYTF.

This clonotype was observed at least ten times. The chain employs TRBV12-3 or TRBV12-4 and TRBJ1-1; no clear D. This CDR3 comprises 14 residues. V was pared by 6 bases and J by 3 bases, with 14 bases between. In nucleotides, the CDR3 is TGTGCCAGCAGACCGCCGGACGGTTACACTGAAGCTTTCTTT. It specifies CASRPPDGYTEAFF.

The V gene is TRBV29-1, the J gene TRBJ2-3, with 10 bases that match TRBD2. The germline V gene encodes CDR1 SQVTM and CDR2 ANQGSEA. Trimming cost V 7 bases and J 4 bases; bases outside gene matches: 5. The CDR3 sequence is 13 residues long. In nucleotides, the CDR3 is TGCAGCGCCGAGCGGGAGGGGGCAGATACGCAGTATTTT. Protein product: CSAEREGADTQYF.